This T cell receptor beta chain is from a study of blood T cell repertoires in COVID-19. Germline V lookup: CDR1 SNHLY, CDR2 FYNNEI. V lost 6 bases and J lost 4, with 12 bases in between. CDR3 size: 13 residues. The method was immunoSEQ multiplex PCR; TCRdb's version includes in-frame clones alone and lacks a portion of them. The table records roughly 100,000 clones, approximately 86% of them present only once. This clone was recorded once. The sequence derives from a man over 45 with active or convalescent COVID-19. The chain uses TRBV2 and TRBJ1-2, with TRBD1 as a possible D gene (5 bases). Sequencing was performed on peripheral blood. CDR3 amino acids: CASSRSGGYGYTF. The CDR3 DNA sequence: TGTGCCAGCAGCAGGTCCGGGGGCTATGGCTACACCTTC.